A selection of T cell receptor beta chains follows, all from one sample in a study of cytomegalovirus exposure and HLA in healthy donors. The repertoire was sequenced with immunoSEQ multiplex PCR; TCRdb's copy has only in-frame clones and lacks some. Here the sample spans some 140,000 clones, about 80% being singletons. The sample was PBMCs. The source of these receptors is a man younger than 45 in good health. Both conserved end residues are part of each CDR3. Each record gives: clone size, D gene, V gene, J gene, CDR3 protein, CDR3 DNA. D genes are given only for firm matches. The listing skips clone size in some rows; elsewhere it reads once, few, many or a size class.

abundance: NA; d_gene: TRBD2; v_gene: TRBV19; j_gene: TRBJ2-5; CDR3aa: CASSPTSGRRRGTQYF; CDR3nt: TGTGCCAGTAGCCCGACTAGCGGGAGGCGGAGGGGGACCCAGTACTTC
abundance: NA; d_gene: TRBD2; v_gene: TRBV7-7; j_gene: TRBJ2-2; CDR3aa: CASSSWERGRENTGELFF; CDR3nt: TGTGCTAGCAGCTCCTGGGAGCGCGGGAGGGAGAACACCGGGGAGCTGTTTTTT
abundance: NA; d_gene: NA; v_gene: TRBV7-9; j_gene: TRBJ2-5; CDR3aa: CASSQGHRQETQYF; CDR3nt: TGTGCCAGCAGCCAGGGTCACCGACAGGAGACCCAGTACTTC
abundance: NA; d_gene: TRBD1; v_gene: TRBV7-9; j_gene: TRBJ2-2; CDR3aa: CASSSRGMSGELFF; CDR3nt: TGTGCCAGCAGCTCCAGGGGGATGTCCGGGGAGCTGTTTTTT
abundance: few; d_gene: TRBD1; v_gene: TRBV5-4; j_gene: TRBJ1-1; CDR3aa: CASSPGTGSGTEAFF; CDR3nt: TGTGCCAGCAGCCCCGGGACAGGGTCGGGCACTGAAGCTTTCTTT
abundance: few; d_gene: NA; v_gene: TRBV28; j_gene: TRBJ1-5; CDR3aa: CASSPIRARQGQPQHF; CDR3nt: TGTGCCAGCAGTCCCATCAGGGCCAGGCAAGGACAGCCCCAGCATTTT
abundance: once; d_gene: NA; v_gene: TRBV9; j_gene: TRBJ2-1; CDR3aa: CASSSRGGGYNEQFF; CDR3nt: TGTGCCAGCAGCTCCCGGGGAGGGGGGTACAATGAGCAGTTCTTC
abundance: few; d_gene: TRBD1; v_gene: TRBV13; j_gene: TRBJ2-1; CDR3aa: CASSLGTGWNEQFF; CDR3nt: TGTGCCAGCAGCTTAGGGACAGGGTGGAATGAGCAGTTCTTC
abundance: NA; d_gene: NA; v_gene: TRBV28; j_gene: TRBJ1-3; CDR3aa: CASTPGGVAGNTIYF; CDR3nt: TGTGCCAGCACCCCGGGGGGGGTTGCCGGAAACACCATATATTTT
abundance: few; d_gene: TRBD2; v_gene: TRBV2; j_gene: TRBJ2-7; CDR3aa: CASHRPLGGGWDEQYF; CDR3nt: TGTGCCAGCCATCGTCCGCTGGGGGGAGGGTGGGACGAGCAGTACTTC
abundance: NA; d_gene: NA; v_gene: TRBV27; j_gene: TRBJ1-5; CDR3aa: CASSLQGTGNQPQHF; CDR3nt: TGTGCCAGCAGTTTACAGGGGACGGGCAATCAGCCCCAGCATTTT
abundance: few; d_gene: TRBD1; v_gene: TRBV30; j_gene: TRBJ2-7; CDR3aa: CAWTLDRGEQYF; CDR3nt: TGTGCCTGGACTTTAGACAGGGGCGAGCAGTACTTC
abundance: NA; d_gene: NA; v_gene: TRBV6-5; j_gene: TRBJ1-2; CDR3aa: CASSGGTRRIGDTF; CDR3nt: TGTGCCAGCAGTGGAGGGACGCGGAGGATCGGCGACACCTTC
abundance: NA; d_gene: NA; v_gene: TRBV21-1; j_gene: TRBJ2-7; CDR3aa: CASSKRGGGAGEIVPYF; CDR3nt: TGTGCCAGCAGCAAACGGGGGGGAGGAGCGGGAGAAATTGTGCCGTACTTC
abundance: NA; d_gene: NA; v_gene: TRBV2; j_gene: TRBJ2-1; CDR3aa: CASRRGGSSYNEQFF; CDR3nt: TGTGCCAGTCGTCGTGGGGGGAGCTCCTACAATGAGCAGTTCTTC
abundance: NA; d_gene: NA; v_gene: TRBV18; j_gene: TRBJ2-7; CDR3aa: CASSPDSGEQYF; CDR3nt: TGTGCCAGCTCACCTGACTCCGGAGAGCAGTACTTC
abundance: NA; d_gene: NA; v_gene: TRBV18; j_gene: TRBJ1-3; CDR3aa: CASSPGTQRSGNTIYF; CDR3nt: TGTGCCAGCTCACCAGGGACACAGCGCTCTGGAAACACCATATATTTT
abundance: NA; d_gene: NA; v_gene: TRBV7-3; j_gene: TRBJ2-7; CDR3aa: CASSTQQGSYEQYF; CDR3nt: TGTGCCAGCAGCACCCAACAGGGCTCCTACGAGCAGTACTTC
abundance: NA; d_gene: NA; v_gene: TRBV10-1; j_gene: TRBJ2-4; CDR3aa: CASSDPETAGIQYF; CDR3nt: TGCGCCAGCAGTGACCCGGAGACTGCGGGTATTCAGTACTTC
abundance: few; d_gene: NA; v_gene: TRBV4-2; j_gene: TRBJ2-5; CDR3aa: CASSLTPKGWVETQYF; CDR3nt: TGTGCCAGCAGCCTAACCCCTAAGGGGTGGGTAGAGACCCAGTACTTC
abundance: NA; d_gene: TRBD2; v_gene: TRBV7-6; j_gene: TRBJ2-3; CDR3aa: CASSTSGGTDTQYF; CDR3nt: TGTGCCAGCAGCACTAGCGGAGGCACAGATACGCAGTATTTT
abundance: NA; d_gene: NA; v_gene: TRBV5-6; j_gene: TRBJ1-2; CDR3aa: CASSPGYGYTF; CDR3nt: TGTGCCAGCAGCCCCGGGTATGGCTACACCTTC
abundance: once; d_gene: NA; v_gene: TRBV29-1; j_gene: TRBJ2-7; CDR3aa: CSVETQVYEQYF; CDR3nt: TGCAGCGTTGAAACTCAGGTATACGAGCAGTACTTC
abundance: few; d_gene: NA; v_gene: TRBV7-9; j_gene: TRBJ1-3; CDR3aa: CSSSFSGNTIYF; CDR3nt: TGTTCCAGCAGCTTTAGCGGGAACACCATATATTTT
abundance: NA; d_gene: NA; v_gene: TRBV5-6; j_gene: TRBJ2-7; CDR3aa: CASSLGQTTYEQYF; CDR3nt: TGTGCCAGCAGCTTGGGGCAGACTACCTACGAGCAGTACTTC
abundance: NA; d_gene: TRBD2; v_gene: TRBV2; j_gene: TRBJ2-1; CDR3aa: CASGSEGRGPYNEQFF; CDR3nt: TGTGCCAGCGGATCGGAGGGGAGGGGTCCCTACAATGAGCAGTTCTTC
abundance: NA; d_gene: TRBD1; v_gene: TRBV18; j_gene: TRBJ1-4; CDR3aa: CASSRAGTGGLMANEKLFF; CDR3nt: TGTGCCAGCTCACGGGCCGGGACAGGTGGGCTTATGGCTAATGAAAAACTGTTTTTT